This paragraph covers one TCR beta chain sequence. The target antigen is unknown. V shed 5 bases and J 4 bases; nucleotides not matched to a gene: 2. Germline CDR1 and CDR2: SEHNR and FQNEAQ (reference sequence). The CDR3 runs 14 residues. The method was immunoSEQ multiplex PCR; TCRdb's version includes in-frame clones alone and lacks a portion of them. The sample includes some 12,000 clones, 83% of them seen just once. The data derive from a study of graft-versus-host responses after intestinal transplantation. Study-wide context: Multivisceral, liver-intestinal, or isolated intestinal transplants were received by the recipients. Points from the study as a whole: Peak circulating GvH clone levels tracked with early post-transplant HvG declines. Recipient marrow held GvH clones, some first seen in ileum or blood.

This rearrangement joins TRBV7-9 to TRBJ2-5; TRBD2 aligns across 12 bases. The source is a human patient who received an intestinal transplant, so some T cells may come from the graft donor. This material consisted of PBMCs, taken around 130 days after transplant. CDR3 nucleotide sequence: TGTGCCAGCAGCCGGACTAGCGGGACAGAGACCCAGTACTTC. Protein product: CASSRTSGTETQYF.